The 26 T cell receptor beta chains reported below all come from one sample, sequenced in a study of blood T cell repertoires in COVID-19. This table comes from immunoSEQ multiplex PCR, and its TCRdb copy is limited to in-frame clones, with some not included. The table shows more than 110,000 clones, with around 80% occurring only once. What was sequenced was PBMCs or T cells enriched from blood (not recorded which). The receptors originated from a woman aged 45 to 65 who had recovered from COVID-19.

This chain links TRBV21-1 with TRBJ2-2; TRBD2, the table's D call, lacks a check against the DNA. TRBV21-1 has pseudogene status. This CDR3 has 15 amino acids. DNA for the CDR3: TGTGCCAGCAGCAATAGCAACTTGTACACCGGGGAGCTGTTTTTT. Translation gives CASSNSNLYTGELFF.

In the case of this clone: At one end the junction does not follow the germline gene, possibly because of a read error. The V gene is TRBV5-4, the J gene TRBJ2-5; 10 nucleotides agree with TRBD2. The CDR3 sequence is 15 residues long. Germline CDR1 SGHNT, CDR2 YYREEE (reference sequence). As DNA, the CDR3 is TGTTCCAGCAGCTCTCTAGCGGGGGCACAAGAGACCCAGTACTTC. Translation: CSSSSLAGAQETQYF. The whole variable domain, remainder taken from reference TRBV5-4 and TRBJ2-5, is ETGVTQSPTHLIKTRGQQVTLRCSSQSGHNTVSWYQQALGQGPQFIFQYYREEENGRGNFPPRFSGLQFPNYSSELNVNALELDDSALYLCSSSSLAGAQETQYFGPGTRLLVL.

V and J are TRBV5-1 and TRBJ2-1; 9 bases are a match to TRBD2. V shed 0 bases and J 9 bases; nucleotides not matched to a gene: 13. CDR1 is SGHRS and CDR2 is YFSETQ in the germline V gene. There are 17 residues in the CDR3. CDR3 nucleotides: TGCGCCAGCAGCTTGGACTCCGGGGCGGGGGGGCCCCTTGAGCAGTTCTTC. It encodes CASSLDSGAGGPLEQFF.

This chain joins TRBV6-2 or TRBV6-3 and TRBJ1-5; tentatively, D is TRBD1 (6 bases). This CDR3 is 16 amino acids long. V was clipped by 6 bases and J by 2 bases, with 17 bases between them. Per germline, CDR1 MNHEY and CDR2 SVGEGT. The CDR3 DNA follows: TGTGCCAGCAGACCTACAGGGCATGCTGGCAATCAGCCCCAGCATTTT. Translating it yields CASRPTGHAGNQPQHF.

V usage is TRBV4-1 and J usage is TRBJ2-7; the match to TRBD2 covers 9 bases. The CDR3 has 17 amino acids. Germline V gene sequence: CDR1 MGHRA, CDR2 YSYEKL. With V trimmed by 1 base and J by 0 bases, 7 bases remained unmatched. The chain's CDR3 is CASSQAPPAGGSYEQYF. The CDR3 nucleotides read TGCGCCAGCAGCCAAGCCCCCCCAGCGGGGGGCTCCTACGAGCAGTACTTC.

V gene TRBV7-2 combines with J gene TRBJ1-1; unclear D gene. Germline V gene sequence: CDR1 SGHTA, CDR2 FQGNSA. With 1 base removed from V and 0 bases from J, the gap between germline ends came to 6 bases. The CDR3 runs to 14 residues. This CDR3 is CASSLGGLNTEAFF. CDR3 in DNA: TGTGCCAGCAGCTTAGGTGGCTTGAACACTGAAGCTTTCTTT.

The chain combines TRBV3-1 (or the pseudogene TRBV3-2) with TRBJ1-6, with 11 nucleotides matching TRBD1. This CDR3 region has 18 residues. J was trimmed by 0 bases and V by 0 bases; bases with no gene match: 1. CDR1 LGHDT and CDR2 YNNKEL come from the germline V gene (reference sequence). The CDR3, as DNA: TGTGCCAGCAGCCAAGAAGGGACAGGGGGCTCCTATAATTCACCCCTCCACTTT. This gives the protein CASSQEGTGGSYNSPLHF.

The rearrangement joins TRBV19 to TRBJ1-5; the match to TRBD1 covers 10 bases. The V segment lost 4 bases and the J segment 6 bases; nucleotides outside the gene matches: 3. This CDR3 is 14 amino acids long. Germline values: CDR1 LNHDA, CDR2 SQIVND (reference sequence). DNA of the CDR3: TGTGCCAGTAGTAAGGGACAGGGGTTTCAGCCCCAGCATTTT. Encoded protein: CASSKGQGFQPQHF.

This clone was detected only once. The rearrangement uses TRBV7-3 and TRBJ2-1; the D gene is possibly TRBD1 (6 bases). Trimming took 10 bases from V and 1 from J, leaving 17 bases between them. Germline V lookup: CDR1 SGHTA, CDR2 FQGTGA. CDR3 length: 15 amino acids. The CDR3 bases are TGTGCCACTGGCCCGGGACACAGATCCTACAATGAGCAGTTCTTC. Translated: CATGPGHRSYNEQFF.

This clone was seen only once. The chain has TRBV6-1 and TRBJ1-1; D is undetermined. Germline V gene sequence: CDR1 MNHNS, CDR2 SASEGT. With 2 bases removed from V and 11 bases from J, the gap between germline ends came to 9 bases. The length of the CDR3 is 11 residues. CDR3 DNA: TGTGCCAGCAGTGAAACGAGGCGCGCTTTCTTT. It translates to CASSETRRAFF.

This chain connects TRBV7-8 to TRBJ2-7, with a tentative D call TRBD2 (6 bases). Germline CDR1 is SGHVS and CDR2 is FQNEAQ. The V end was cut by 1 base, the J end by 6 bases, with 13 bases between. The CDR3 length is 14 residues. CDR3 in amino acids: CASSLGGIGGEQYF. CDR3 DNA sequence: TGTGCCAGCAGCTTAGGCGGGATCGGGGGCGAGCAGTACTTC.

The genes are TRBV5-1 and TRBJ1-6; D is possibly TRBD1 (6 bases). The CDR3 is 17 residues long. V was shortened by 0 bases and J by 7 bases, with 17 bases between the two germline ends. Germline values: CDR1 SGHRS, CDR2 YFSETQ. The CDR3 sequence: CASSLEEATGLNSPLHF. Here the CDR3 DNA reads TGCGCCAGCAGCTTGGAGGAGGCTACAGGGTTGAATTCACCCCTCCACTTT. Full variable domain (rest looked up from reference TRBV5-1 and TRBJ1-6): KAGVTQTPRYLIKTRGQQVTLSCSPISGHRSVSWYQQTPGQGLQFLFEYFSETQRNKGNFPGRFSGRQFSNSRSEMNVSTLELGDSALYLCASSLEEATGLNSPLHFGNGTRLTVT.

This rearrangement joins TRBV28 to TRBJ1-2; TRBD1 might be the D (5 bases). The CDR3 runs to 14 residues. Germline lookup yields CDR1 MDHEN and CDR2 SYDVKM. V was trimmed by 7 bases and J by 2 bases, leaving 14 bases between them. In DNA, the CDR3 is TGTGCCAGCACGCGGCGTGCAGGGAACTATGGCTACACCTTC. It encodes CASTRRAGNYGYTF.

The chain links TRBV3-1 (or the pseudogene TRBV3-2) to TRBJ2-7; no definite D call. Germline CDR1 LGHDT, CDR2 YNNKEL (reference sequence). The V gene lost 1 base and the J gene lost 5 bases, with 6 bases spanning the gap. This CDR3 comprises 12 residues. The CDR3 nucleotides read TGTGCCAGCAGCCAAGGCGCCGACGAGCAGTACGTC. Amino acid sequence: CASSQGADEQYV.

The gene calls are TRBV29-1 and TRBJ2-7; D gene uncertain. CDR3 length equals 12 residues. Trimming cost V 6 bases and J 2 bases, with 11 bases left between them. Per the germline V gene, CDR1 is SQVTM and CDR2 is ANQGSEA. CDR3 bases: TGCAGCGTAAACAGCTTAACCTACGAGCAGTACTTC. The encoded protein is CSVNSLTYEQYF.

The rearrangement links TRBV18 to TRBJ2-1, with 8 bases aligning to TRBD1. CDR3 size: 14 residues. The V segment lost 6 bases and the J segment 0 bases; nucleotides outside the gene matches: 1. Germline V lookup: CDR1 KGHSH, CDR2 LQKENI. Here the CDR3 reads CASSRGPSYNEQFF. As DNA, the CDR3 is TGTGCCAGCTCCAGGGGGCCCTCCTACAATGAGCAGTTCTTC. Using reference TRBV18 and TRBJ2-1 for the parts outside the CDR3, the full variable domain is NAGVMQNPRHLVRRRGQEARLRCSPMKGHSHVYWYRQLPEEGLKFMVYLQKENIIDESGMPKERFSAEFPKEGPSILRIQQVVRGDSAAYFCASSRGPSYNEQFFGPGTRLTVL.

V usage is TRBV24-1 and J usage is TRBJ2-2, with 12 bases aligning to TRBD1. This CDR3 has 18 amino acids. The V gene's germline CDR1 is KGHDR and CDR2 SFDVKD. J gave up 3 bases and V 0 bases, and 4 bases lay outside the gene matches. The CDR3 region has the DNA TGTGCCACCAGTGATTTGTGGGGACAGGGGGCCGACACCGGGGAGCTGTTTTTT. This codes for CATSDLWGQGADTGELFF.

The genes are TRBV12-3 or TRBV12-4 and TRBJ1-5, with 7 bases lining up with TRBD1. With V trimmed by 3 bases and J by 6 bases, 2 bases remained unmatched. There are 13 residues in the CDR3. The CDR3 sequence: CASSLEGAQPQHF. The CDR3 coding sequence is TGTGCCAGCAGTTTGGAGGGGGCTCAGCCCCAGCATTTT.

V gene TRBV6-4 combines with J gene TRBJ1-2, with 7 bases identical to TRBD1. Germline CDR1 reads MRHNA; CDR2 reads SNTAGT. This CDR3 contains 14 residues. The junction had 12 bases not matched to a gene; V was cut back by 7 bases and J by 7 bases. In nucleotides, the CDR3 is TGTGCCAGCAACCCCGACAGGGAGTCGACTGGCTACACCTTC. It encodes CASNPDRESTGYTF.

The rearrangement links TRBV19 to TRBJ1-1, with 7 bases lining up with TRBD1. The CDR3 sequence is 14 residues long. CDR1 is LNHDA and CDR2 is SQIVND in the germline V gene (reference sequence). The V segment lost 3 bases and the J segment 6 bases; nucleotides outside the gene matches: 7. CDR3 in amino acids: CASSIQQGYAEAFF. The CDR3 nucleotides are TGTGCCAGTAGTATCCAACAGGGGTACGCTGAAGCTTTCTTT.

This clone showed up just a few times. This rearrangement joins TRBV6-6 to TRBJ2-3; D not resolved. The germline CDR1 and CDR2 sequences are MNHNY and SVGAGI (reference sequence). This CDR3 has 11 residues. Trimming removed 8 bases from V and 3 bases from J, with 6 bases in between. The CDR3 DNA reads as TGTGCCAGCTCTCAGACAGATACGCAGTATTTT. It is translated as CASSQTDTQYF.

This clone was seen only a few times. The chain carries TRBV7-2 and TRBJ1-2; D is unclear. The germline V gene encodes CDR1 SGHTA and CDR2 FQGNSA. V shed 2 bases and J shed 2 bases, with 9 bases lying between them. This CDR3 spans 14 amino acids. CDR3 in amino acids: CASSLSAVNYGYTF. In nucleotides, the CDR3 is TGTGCCAGCAGCTTAAGTGCAGTCAACTATGGCTACACCTTC.

The chain employs TRBV3-1 (or the pseudogene TRBV3-2) and TRBJ1-6; 11 nucleotides agree with TRBD1. From germline, CDR1 is LGHDT and CDR2 YNNKEL (reference sequence). Losses at the gene ends were 1 base for V and 9 bases for J; bases not matched to a gene: 2. This CDR3 is built from 15 residues. CDR3 protein: CASSQAGTGGSPLHF. In DNA form, the CDR3 reads TGTGCCAGCAGCCAAGCGGGGACAGGGGGTTCACCCCTCCACTTT.

The chain uses TRBV7-9 and TRBJ1-6; 7 bases line up with TRBD1. V was clipped by 2 bases and J by 5 bases; unmatched bases: 6. The length of the CDR3 is 16 residues. From germline, CDR1 is SEHNR and CDR2 FQNEAQ (reference sequence). The CDR3 here is CASSLQGTVDNSPLHF. CDR3 bases: TGTGCCAGCAGCTTACAAGGGACAGTCGATAATTCACCCCTCCACTTT.

V is TRBV24-1 and J is TRBJ2-2, with 10 bases that match TRBD1. Germline values: CDR1 KGHDR, CDR2 SFDVKD. This CDR3 has 14 amino acids. Trimming took 7 bases from V and 3 from J; bases not matched to a gene: 1. CDR3 amino acids: CATSGQGDTGELFF. CDR3 nucleotides: TGTGCCACCAGCGGACAGGGGGACACCGGGGAGCTGTTTTTT.

The chain uses TRBV2 and TRBJ1-4; 7 positions agree with TRBD1. Germline-derived CDR1 and CDR2 are SNHLY and FYNNEI. The junction had 8 bases not matched to a gene; V was cut back by 6 bases and J by 4 bases. CDR3 size: 15 residues. For the CDR3, the DNA is TGTGCCAGCAGAGACCCCGGGACAGATAATGAAAAACTGTTTTTT. As protein: CASRDPGTDNEKLFF.